The clone carrying this T cell receptor (beta chain) occurred a few times. No antigen is known for it. This entry is derived from a study of T cells after yellow fever vaccination. Overall study findings and caveats: The secondary response showed a weaker magnitude and a faster peak, day 5 versus 15. Researchers cautioned that FACS-sorted repertoires could harbor abundant clonotypes contaminating from the bulk population.

Researchers made TCR cDNA using 5'RACE template switching, and this step added a universal primer site and UMIs. TCRdb redid the calling of the 5' RACE reads with MiXCR, one entry per CDR3 protein. The sample lists 450,000 to 550,000 distinct CDR3 sequences; approximately 21% were seen once. CDR1 is SGHRS, CDR2 YFSETQ, per germline. V lost 0 bases and J 6 bases, leaving 15 bases between the germline ends. The CDR3 is 16 residues long. V and J are TRBV5-1 and TRBJ2-2; possibly TRBD2 for D (6 bases). Sample: PBMCs, taken 15 days after the yellow fever booster vaccination. This clonotype was sampled from a man aged 30 to 39 who received the YFV17D yellow fever vaccine. The CDR3 protein is CASSLALTSGAGELFF. CDR3 in DNA: TGCGCCAGCAGCTTGGCCCTCACTTCGGGGGCCGGGGAGCTGTTTTTT.